This TCR beta chain comes out of a study of Tregs in tolerant kidney transplant recipients. General study results and limits: Expanding Tregs on activated donor B cells appeared to best identify donor-specific TCRbeta clones.

This table comes from immunoSEQ multiplex PCR, and its TCRdb copy is limited to in-frame clones, with some not included. There are about 18,000 clones in the sample; 65% to 90% occur only once, and 2% to 2.5% lies in the top ten. CD4+CD25+CD127- Tregs, CD4+CD25- non-Tregs, CD4 and CD8 cells were sorted. Before regulatory T cell sorting, thawed PBMCs rested overnight at 37°C in 200 to 250 IU/ml IL-2. For this clone: Its antigen is still unknown.

Germline V gene lookup returns CDR1 KGHSH and CDR2 LQKENI. V was cut by 1 base and J by 2 bases, with 11 bases left in between. CDR3 length: 15 residues. V and J are TRBV18 and TRBJ1-2; D is unresolved. Material: Tregs from blood. This clonotype was obtained from a human donor in good health. CDR3 sequence: CASSPQAGENYGYTF. The DNA for the CDR3 is TGTGCCAGCTCACCACAGGCAGGAGAGAACTATGGCTACACCTTC.